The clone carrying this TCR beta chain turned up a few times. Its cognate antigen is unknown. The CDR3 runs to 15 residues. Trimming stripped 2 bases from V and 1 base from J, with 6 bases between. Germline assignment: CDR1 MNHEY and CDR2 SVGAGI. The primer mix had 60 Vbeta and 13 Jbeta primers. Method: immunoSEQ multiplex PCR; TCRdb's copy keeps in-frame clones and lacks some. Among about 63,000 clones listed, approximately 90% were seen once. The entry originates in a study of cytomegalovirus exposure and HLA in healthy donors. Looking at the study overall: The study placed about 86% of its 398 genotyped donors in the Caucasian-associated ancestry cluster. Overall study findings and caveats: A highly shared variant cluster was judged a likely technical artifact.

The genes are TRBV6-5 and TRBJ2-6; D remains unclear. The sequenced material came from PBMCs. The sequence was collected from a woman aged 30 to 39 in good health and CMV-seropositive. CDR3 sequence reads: CASSYLASGANVLTF. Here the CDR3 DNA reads TGTGCCAGCAGTTACCTGGCTTCTGGGGCCAACGTCCTGACTTTC.